This TCR beta chain came from a study of identical twins (dated by TCRdb to about 2016). About the study as a whole: To test whether fetal clonotypes persist, this study deep-sequenced TCR alpha and beta repertoires from monozygotic twins, from unrelated adults of various ages, and from cord blood. To rule out contamination, the twin experiments were replicated at different times with different library preparation protocols. Results and caveats for the whole study, not just this receptor: Because the same donors could not be followed over many years, the conclusions depended on cross-sectional statistical analysis. Abundant cord blood beta clonotypes carried fewer insertions; young adult naive repertoires showed a weaker similar trend, while memory repertoires showed none. Compared with coincidental sharing between unrelated individuals, out-of-frame TCR alpha sequences shared between twins had an excess of sequences with low generation probability. Zero-insertion analyses could be partly confounded by invariant T cells such as MAIT and iNKT, although diverse VJ usage argued against such confounding for most clonotypes. A weaker excess of twin sharing was found in beta out-of-frame sequences because the signal-to-noise ratio was lowered by fewer shared sequences. Out-of-frame TCR alpha sharing in monozygotic twins was systematically underestimated by recombination models, whereas sharing between unrelated individuals was in agreement with the recombination models.

Library creation used 5' RACE. Instrument used: Illumina HiSeq 2000. A universal primer binding site was introduced by template switching, and a unique molecular identifier was present in the final cDNA, enabling accurate counting of TCR cDNA molecules. First-strand cDNA for TCR alpha and beta chains was synthesized from specific primers in the conserved constant-segment region. To control for contamination, each cDNA library was double barcoded with a SMART-Mk sample barcode plus Illumina barcodes. Two successive PCR steps introduced TruSeq adapter sequences along with Illumina sample barcodes. TCR alpha and beta cDNA libraries were sequenced on the Illumina HiSeq platform with custom primers. The study's processing was this. MiGEC was used to process raw reads and extract unique molecular identifiers, and MiXCR was used to find CDR3 positions. For each individual, recombination models were inferred using an EM algorithm with the repgenHMM and IGoR tools. The analysis of shared clonotypes was done with the tcR package in R, with sharing normalized by the product of cloneset sizes. To study raw recombination without the effects of thymic and clonal selection, out-of-frame nonproductive sequences were analyzed. TCRdb reprocessed the public reads (quality trimming at Q25 with fastp, clone calling with MiXCR) and kept in-frame beta chains. Rows are unified per CDR3 protein, each entry keeping the most common DNA and genes. TCRdb's processing, not the authors', yielded these V and J calls. This sample holds over 500,000 distinct CDR3 sequences; roughly a fifth were observed only once. The top ten constitute about 0.91% of the sample.

Every donor was a healthy Caucasian. Three pairs of female monozygotic twins, all aged roughly 18 to 30 years, made up the twin cohort. Positive isolation kits from Invitrogen were used to isolate the CD4+ and CD8+ T cell populations. This clonotype has just a few counts. Its antigen is unknown. Per-base qualities were not stored, and no clone one base away is much larger. From V the trimming removes 7 bases and from J it removes 2 bases, while the gene matches leave 11 bases of the junction unaccounted for. The CDR3 sequence holds 15 residues, the cysteine and phenylalanine included. Only CDR3 DNA is held: 45 bases, read in frame from base 1. CDR1 and CDR2, per the germline V gene, are SQVTM and ANQGSEA. The same sample was also studied in work on T cells expressing NK-cell markers. The second study's authors report: Three sorted T-cell subsets (CD3+CD56+NKG2C+, CD3+CD56+NKG2C- and CD3+CD56-NKG2C+) from roughly eight donors had their TCR beta-chain repertoires profiled. Of the eight sequenced donors, seven were found to be HCMV-seropositive and one was found to be HCMV-seronegative. To restrict sorting to alphabetaTCR-expressing T cells, an anti-gammadeltaTCR antibody was added in several experiments. In a handful of donors, the dominant CD3+CD56+NKG2C+ clonotypes ranked among the top 10 CD8+ clonotypes, making up about 1.0-7.0% of CD8+ T cells. Those dominant clonotypes were again the most abundant among CD3+CD56-NKG2C+ cells in several donors, at roughly 25-65%. Whether the expanded NKG2C-expressing T cell clones were specific for HCMV antigens was left unclear. All eight donors whose samples were sequenced were randomly selected healthy volunteers, three of them men and five women. HCMV-specific IgG was detected in serum with a commercial ELISA kit to determine HCMV serostatus. MIGEC was used to demultiplex reads and group reads by UMI, and MiTCR was used to assemble and quantify clonotypes. Only TCR cDNA sequences supported by at least two reads were kept to exclude erroneous sequences. The tcR package was used for downstream repertoire analysis, and clonotypes were matched between fractions using CDR3 nucleotide sequence together with V segment. VDJmatch was used to annotate antigen specificity against VDJdb, with one amino acid substitution in CDR3 permitted.

Rearrangement joined TRBV29-1 to TRBJ2-3, with 8 bases in between that match TRBD2. Sequences were obtained from CD4+ T cells sorted from blood. The receptor was isolated from a woman aged 18-30 years in good health. The encoded CDR3 is CSADAAGGLTDTQYF. The base sequence is TGCAGCGCCGACGCGGCGGGGGGCCTCACAGATACGCAGTATTTT.